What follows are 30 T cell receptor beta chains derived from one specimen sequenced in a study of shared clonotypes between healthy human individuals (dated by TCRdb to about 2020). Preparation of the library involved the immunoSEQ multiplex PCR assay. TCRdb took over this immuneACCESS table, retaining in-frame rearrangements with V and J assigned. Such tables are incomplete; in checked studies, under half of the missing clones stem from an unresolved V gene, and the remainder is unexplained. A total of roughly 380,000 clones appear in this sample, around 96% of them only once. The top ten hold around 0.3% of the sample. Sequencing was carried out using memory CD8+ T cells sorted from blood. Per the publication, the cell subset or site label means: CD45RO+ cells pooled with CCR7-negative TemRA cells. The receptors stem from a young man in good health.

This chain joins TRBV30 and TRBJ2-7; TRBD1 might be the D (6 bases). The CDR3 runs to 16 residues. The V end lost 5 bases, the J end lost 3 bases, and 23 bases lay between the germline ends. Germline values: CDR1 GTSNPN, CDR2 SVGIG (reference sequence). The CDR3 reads CAWPYTPWTEGYEQYF. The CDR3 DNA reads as TGTGCCTGGCCCTACACCCCTTGGACAGAAGGCTACGAGCAGTACTTC.

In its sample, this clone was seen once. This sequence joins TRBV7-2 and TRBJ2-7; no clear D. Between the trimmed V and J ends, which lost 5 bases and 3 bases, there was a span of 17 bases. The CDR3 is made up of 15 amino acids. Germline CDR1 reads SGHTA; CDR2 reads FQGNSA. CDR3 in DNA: TGTGCCAGCAGCAAGAGCCCACCCCTCAGCTACGAGCAGTACTTC. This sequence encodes CASSKSPPLSYEQYF.

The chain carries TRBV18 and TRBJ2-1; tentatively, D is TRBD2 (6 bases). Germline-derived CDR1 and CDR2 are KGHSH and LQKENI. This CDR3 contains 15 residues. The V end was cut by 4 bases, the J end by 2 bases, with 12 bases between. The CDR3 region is CASSLLTSPYNEQFF. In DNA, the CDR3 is TGTGCCAGCTCACTCCTGACTAGTCCCTACAATGAGCAGTTCTTC.

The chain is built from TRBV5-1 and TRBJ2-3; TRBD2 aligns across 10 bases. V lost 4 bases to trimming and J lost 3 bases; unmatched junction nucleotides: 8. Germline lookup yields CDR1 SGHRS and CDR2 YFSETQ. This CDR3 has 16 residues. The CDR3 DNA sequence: TGCGCCAGCAGCCGAGGGACTAGCGCCACGACAGATACGCAGTATTTT. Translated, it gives CASSRGTSATTDTQYF. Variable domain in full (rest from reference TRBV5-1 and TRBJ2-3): KAGVTQTPRYLIKTRGQQVTLSCSPISGHRSVSWYQQTPGQGLQFLFEYFSETQRNKGNFPGRFSGRQFSNSRSEMNVSTLELGDSALYLCASSRGTSATTDTQYFGPGTRLTVL.

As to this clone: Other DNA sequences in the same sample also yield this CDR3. CDR3: CASSLTSYEQYF. CDR3 nucleotides: TGTGCCAGCAGTCTCACTAGCTACGAGCAGTACTTC. The chain carries TRBV28 and TRBJ2-7; a possible D gene is TRBD2 (5 bases). This CDR3 has 12 amino acids. Per germline, CDR1 MDHEN and CDR2 SYDVKM. Trimming left V 5 bases short and J 3 bases short, with 8 bases between.

The CDR3 loop reads CASSPIGDTQYF. The DNA for the CDR3 is TGCGCCAGCAGCCCAATCGGAGATACGCAGTATTTT. The chain couples TRBV5-1 to TRBJ2-3; D not resolved. V was pared by 4 bases and J by 5 bases, with 8 bases between. Per germline, CDR1 SGHRS and CDR2 YFSETQ. The CDR3 sequence is 12 residues long. The whole variable domain, filled in from reference TRBV5-1 and TRBJ2-3, reads KAGVTQTPRYLIKTRGQQVTLSCSPISGHRSVSWYQQTPGQGLQFLFEYFSETQRNKGNFPGRFSGRQFSNSRSEMNVSTLELGDSALYLCASSPIGDTQYFGPGTRLTVL.

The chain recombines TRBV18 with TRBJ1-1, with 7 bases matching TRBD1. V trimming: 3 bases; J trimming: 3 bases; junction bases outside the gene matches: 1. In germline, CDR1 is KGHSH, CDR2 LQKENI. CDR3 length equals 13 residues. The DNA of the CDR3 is TGTGCCAGCTCACCGGGACAGTACACTGAAGCTTTCTTT. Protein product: CASSPGQYTEAFF.

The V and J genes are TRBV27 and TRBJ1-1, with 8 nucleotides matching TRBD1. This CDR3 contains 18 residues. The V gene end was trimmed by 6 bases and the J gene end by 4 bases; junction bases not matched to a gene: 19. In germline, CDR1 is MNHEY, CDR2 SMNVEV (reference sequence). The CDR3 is CASSPGEGRGLGSTEAFF. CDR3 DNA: TGTGCCAGCAGCCCCGGGGAGGGCAGGGGGCTTGGTAGCACTGAAGCTTTCTTT.

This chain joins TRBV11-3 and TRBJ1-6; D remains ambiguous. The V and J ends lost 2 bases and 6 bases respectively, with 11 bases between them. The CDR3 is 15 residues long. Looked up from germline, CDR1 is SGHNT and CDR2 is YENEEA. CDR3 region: CASSLWQEGNSPLHF. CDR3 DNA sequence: TGTGCCAGCAGCTTATGGCAGGAAGGTAATTCACCCCTCCACTTT.

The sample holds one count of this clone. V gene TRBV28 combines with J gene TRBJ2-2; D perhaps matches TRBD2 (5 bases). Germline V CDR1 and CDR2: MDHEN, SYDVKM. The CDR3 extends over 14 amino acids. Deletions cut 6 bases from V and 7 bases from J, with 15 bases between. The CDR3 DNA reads TGTGCCAGCAGAAAGGGTAGGAGGAGCGGGGAGCTGTTTTTT. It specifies CASRKGRRSGELFF.

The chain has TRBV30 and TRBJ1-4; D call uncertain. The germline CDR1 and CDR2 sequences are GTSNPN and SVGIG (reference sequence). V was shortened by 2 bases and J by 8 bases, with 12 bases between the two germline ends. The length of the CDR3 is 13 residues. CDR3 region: CAWSMQFQEKLFF. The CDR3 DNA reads TGTGCCTGGAGTATGCAATTTCAAGAAAAACTGTTTTTT.

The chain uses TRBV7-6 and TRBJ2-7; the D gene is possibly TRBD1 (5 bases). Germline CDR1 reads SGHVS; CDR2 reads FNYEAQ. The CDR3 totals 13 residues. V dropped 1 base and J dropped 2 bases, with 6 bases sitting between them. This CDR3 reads CASSLGTTYEQYF. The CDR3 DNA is TGTGCCAGCAGCTTAGGGACAACCTACGAGCAGTACTTC.

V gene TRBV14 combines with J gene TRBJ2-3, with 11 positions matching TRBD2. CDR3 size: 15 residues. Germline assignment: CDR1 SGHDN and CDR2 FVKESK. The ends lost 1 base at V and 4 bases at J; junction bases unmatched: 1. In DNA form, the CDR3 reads TGTGCCAGCAGCCAAGGACTAGCGGGACCAGATACGCAGTATTTT. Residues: CASSQGLAGPDTQYF.

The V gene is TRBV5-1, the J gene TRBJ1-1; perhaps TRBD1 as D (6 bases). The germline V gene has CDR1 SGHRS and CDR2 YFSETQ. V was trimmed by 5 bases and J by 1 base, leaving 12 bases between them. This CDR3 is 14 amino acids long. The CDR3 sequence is CASRPMDRNTEAFF. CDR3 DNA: TGCGCCAGCAGACCCATGGACAGGAACACTGAAGCTTTCTTT.

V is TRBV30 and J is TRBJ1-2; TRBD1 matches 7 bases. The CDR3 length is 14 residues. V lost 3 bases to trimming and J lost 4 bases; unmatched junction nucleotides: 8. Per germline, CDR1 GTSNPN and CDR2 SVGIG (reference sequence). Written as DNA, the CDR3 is TGTGCCTGGAGGGGTTCCGGGGACAGCTATGGCTACACCTTC. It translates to CAWRGSGDSYGYTF.

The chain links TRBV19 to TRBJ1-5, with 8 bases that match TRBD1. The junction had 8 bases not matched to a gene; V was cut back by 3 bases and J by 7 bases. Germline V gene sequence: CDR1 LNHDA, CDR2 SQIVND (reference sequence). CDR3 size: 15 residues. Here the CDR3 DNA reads TGTGCCAGTAGTATCCTGGACAGGGCGGGACAGCCCCAGCATTTT. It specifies CASSILDRAGQPQHF.

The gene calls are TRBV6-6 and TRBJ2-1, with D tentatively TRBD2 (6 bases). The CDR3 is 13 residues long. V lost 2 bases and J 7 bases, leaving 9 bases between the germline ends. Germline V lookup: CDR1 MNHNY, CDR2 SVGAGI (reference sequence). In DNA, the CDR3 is TGTGCCAGCAGTTACGCCGGACTAAATGAGCAGTTCTTC. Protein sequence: CASSYAGLNEQFF.

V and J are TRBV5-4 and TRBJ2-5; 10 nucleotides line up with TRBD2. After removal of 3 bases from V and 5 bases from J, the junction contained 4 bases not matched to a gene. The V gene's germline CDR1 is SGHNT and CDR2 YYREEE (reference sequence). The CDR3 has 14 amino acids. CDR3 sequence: CASSSGLARETQYF. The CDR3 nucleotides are TGTGCCAGCAGCTCGGGACTAGCGCGGGAGACCCAGTACTTC.

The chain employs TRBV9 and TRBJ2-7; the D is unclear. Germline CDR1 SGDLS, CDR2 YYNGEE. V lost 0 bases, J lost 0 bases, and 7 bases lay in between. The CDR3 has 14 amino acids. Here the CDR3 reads CASSVDHISYEQYF. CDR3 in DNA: TGTGCCAGCAGCGTAGATCACATCTCCTACGAGCAGTACTTC.

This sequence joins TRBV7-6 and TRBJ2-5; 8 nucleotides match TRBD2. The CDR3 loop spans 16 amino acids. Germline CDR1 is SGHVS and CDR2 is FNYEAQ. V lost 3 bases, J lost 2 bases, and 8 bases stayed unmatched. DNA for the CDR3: TGTGCCAGCAGCTTGTTTAGCGGGGCAAATCAAGAGACCCAGTACTTC. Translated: CASSLFSGANQETQYF.

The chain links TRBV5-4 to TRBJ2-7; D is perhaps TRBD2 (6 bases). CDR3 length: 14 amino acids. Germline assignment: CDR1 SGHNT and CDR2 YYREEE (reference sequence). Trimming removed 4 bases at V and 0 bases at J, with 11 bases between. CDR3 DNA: TGTGCCAGCAGCCAGGCCGGGGGCTCCTACGAGCAGTACTTC. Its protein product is CASSQAGGSYEQYF.

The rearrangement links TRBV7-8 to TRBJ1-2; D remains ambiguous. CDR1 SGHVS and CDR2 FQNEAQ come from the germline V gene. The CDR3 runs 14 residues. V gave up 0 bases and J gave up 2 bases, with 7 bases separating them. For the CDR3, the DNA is TGTGCCAGCAGCTTAGCGCTCAAAAACTATGGCTACACCTTC. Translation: CASSLALKNYGYTF.

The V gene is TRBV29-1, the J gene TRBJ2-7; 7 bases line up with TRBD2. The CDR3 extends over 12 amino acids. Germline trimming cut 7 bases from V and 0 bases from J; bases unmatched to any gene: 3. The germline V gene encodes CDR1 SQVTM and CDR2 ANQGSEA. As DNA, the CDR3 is TGCAGCGCCAGCGGGACCTCCTACGAGCAGTACTTC. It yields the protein CSASGTSYEQYF.

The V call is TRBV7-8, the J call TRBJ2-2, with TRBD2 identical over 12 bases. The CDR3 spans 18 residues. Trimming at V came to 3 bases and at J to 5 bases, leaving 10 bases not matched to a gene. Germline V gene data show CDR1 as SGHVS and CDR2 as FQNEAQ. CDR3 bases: TGTGCCAGCAGCTTTAGACTAGCGGGAGTTAGGGGTACCGGGGAGCTGTTTTTT. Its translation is CASSFRLAGVRGTGELFF.

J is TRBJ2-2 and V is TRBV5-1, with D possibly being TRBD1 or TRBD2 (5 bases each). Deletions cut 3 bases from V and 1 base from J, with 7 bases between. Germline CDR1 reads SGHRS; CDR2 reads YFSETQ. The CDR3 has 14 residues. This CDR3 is CASSWDGNTGELFF. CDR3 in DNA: TGCGCCAGCAGCTGGGACGGGAACACCGGGGAGCTGTTTTTT.

CDR3 region: CASSLATDGTDTQYF. The DNA for the CDR3 is TGCGCCAGCAGCCTAGCTACAGACGGCACAGATACGCAGTATTTT. This chain connects TRBV5-1 to TRBJ2-3; TRBD2 is a possible D gene (5 bases). Trimming removed 4 bases at V and 1 base at J, with 13 bases between. This CDR3 has 15 residues. The V gene's germline CDR1 is SGHRS and CDR2 YFSETQ.

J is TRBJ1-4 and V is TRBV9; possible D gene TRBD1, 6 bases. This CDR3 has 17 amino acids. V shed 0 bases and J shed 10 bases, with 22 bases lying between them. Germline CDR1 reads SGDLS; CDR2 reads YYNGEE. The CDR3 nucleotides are TGTGCCAGCAGCGTAGTCAGGGGTTCACTCCCCTGGGGAAAACTGTTTTTT. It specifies CASSVVRGSLPWGKLFF.

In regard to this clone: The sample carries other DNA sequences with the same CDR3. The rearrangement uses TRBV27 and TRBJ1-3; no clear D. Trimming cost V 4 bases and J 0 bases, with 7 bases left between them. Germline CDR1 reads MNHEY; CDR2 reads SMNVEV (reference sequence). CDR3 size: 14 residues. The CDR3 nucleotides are TGTGCCAGCAGTTCCCCGGCCTCTGGAAACACCATATATTTT. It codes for CASSSPASGNTIYF.

CDR3 DNA sequence: TGCGCCAGCAGCCAGGTACCGCCTAGCGATTCCTACAATGAGCAGTTCTTC. This translates into CASSQVPPSDSYNEQFF. V is TRBV4-1 and J is TRBJ2-1, with D possibly TRBD2 on 6 matching bases. The germline gives CDR1 MGHRA, CDR2 YSYEKL. This CDR3 spans 17 amino acids. V was shortened by 3 bases and J by 1 base, with 16 bases between the two germline ends.

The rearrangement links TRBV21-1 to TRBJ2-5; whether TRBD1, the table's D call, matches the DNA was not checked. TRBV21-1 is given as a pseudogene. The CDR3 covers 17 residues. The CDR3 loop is CASSKAEGDRGEETQYF. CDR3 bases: TGTGCCAGCAGCAAAGCAGAGGGGGACAGGGGGGAAGAGACCCAGTACTTC.